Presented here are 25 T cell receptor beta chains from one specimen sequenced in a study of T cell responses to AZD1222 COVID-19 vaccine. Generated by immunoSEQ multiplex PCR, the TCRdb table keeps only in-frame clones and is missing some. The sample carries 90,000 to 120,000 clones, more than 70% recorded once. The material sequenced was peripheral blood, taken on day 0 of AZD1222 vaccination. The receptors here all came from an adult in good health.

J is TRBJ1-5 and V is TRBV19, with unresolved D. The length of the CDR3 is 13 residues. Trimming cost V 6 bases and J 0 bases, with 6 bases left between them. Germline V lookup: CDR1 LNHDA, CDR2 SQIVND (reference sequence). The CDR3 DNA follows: TGTGCCAGTAGACAGTATAGCAATCAGCCCCAGCATTTT. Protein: CASRQYSNQPQHF.

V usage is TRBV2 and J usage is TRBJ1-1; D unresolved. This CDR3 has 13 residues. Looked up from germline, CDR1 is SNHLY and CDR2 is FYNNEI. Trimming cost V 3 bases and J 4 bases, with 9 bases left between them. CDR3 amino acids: CASSDKDSTEAFF. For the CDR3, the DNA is TGTGCCAGCAGTGATAAGGATAGCACTGAAGCTTTCTTT.

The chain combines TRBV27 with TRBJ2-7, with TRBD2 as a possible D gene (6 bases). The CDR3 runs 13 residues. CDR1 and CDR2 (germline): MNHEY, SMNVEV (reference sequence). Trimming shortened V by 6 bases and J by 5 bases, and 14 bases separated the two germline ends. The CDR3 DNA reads TGTGCCAGCAGCCCCGGGACTTTCAACGAGCAGTACTTC. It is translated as CASSPGTFNEQYF.

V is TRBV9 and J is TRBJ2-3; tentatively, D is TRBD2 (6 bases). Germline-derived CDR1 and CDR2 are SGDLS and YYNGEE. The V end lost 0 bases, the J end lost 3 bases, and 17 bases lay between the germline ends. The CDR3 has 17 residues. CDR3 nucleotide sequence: TGTGCCAGCAGCGTAGCTTGGGGGACTTCAGGGACAGATACGCAGTATTTT. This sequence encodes CASSVAWGTSGTDTQYF.

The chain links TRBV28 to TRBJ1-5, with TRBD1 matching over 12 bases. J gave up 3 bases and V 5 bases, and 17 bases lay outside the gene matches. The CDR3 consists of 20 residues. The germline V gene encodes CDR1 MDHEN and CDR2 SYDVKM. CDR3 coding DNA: TGTGCCAGCAGTCTAATATCGGGGACAGGGGGCGTTGGAGACAATCAGCCCCAGCATTTT. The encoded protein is CASSLISGTGGVGDNQPQHF.

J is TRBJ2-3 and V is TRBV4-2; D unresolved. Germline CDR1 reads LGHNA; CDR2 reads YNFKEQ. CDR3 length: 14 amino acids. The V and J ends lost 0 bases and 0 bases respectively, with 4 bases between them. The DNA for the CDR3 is TGTGCCAGCAGCCAAGACACGAGCACAGATACGCAGTATTTT. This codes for CASSQDTSTDTQYF.

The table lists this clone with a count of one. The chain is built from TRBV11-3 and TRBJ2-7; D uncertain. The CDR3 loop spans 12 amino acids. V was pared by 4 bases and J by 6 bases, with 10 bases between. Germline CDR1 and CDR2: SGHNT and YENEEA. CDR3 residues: CASSWTASEQYF. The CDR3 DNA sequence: TGTGCCAGCAGCTGGACGGCGAGCGAGCAGTACTTC.

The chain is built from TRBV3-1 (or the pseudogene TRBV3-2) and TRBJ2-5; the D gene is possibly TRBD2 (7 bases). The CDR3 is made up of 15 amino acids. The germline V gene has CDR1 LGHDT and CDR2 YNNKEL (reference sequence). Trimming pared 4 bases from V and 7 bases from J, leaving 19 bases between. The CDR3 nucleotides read TGTGCCAGCAGCCCCGCCGGCGCGGGGGCGGTGACCCAGTACTTC. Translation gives CASSPAGAGAVTQYF.

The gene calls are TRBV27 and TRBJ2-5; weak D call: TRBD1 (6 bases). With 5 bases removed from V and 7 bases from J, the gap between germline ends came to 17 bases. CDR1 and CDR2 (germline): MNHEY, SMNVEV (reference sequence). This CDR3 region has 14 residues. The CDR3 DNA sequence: TGTGCCAGCAGTCTCGCGAACCTAGGGGGGACCCAGTACTTC. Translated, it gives CASSLANLGGTQYF.

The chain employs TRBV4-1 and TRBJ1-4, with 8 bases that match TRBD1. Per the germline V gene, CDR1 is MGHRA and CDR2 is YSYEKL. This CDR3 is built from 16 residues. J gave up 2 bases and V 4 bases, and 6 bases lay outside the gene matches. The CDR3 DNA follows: TGCGCCAGCAGCCCGGACAGGGTACGGACTAATGAAAAACTGTTTTTT. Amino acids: CASSPDRVRTNEKLFF.

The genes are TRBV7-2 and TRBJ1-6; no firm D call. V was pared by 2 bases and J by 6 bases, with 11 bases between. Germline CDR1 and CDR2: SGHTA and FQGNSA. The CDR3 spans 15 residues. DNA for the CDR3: TGTGCCAGCAGCTTAATAGCCAGTTCTAATTCACCCCTCCACTTT. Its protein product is CASSLIASSNSPLHF.

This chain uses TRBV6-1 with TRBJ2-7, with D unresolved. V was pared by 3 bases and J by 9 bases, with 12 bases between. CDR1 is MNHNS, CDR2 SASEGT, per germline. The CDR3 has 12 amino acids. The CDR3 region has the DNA TGTGCCAGCAGTGAGTCAATCACGCGGCAGTACTTC. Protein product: CASSESITRQYF.

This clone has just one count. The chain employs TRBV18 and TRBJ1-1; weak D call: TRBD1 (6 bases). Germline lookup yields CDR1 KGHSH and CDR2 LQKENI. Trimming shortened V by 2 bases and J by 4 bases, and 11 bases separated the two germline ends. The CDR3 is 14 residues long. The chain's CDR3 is CASSPTGRSTEAFF. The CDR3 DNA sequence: TGTGCCAGCTCACCAACAGGGAGGAGCACTGAAGCTTTCTTT.

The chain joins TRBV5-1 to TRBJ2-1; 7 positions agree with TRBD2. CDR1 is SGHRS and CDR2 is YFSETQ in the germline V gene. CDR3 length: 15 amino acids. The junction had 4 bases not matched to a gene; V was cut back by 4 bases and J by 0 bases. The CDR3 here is CASSPGLTSYNEQFF. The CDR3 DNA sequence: TGCGCCAGCAGCCCGGGACTAACCTCCTACAATGAGCAGTTCTTC. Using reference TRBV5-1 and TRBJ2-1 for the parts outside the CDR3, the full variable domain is KAGVTQTPRYLIKTRGQQVTLSCSPISGHRSVSWYQQTPGQGLQFLFEYFSETQRNKGNFPGRFSGRQFSNSRSEMNVSTLELGDSALYLCASSPGLTSYNEQFFGPGTRLTVL.

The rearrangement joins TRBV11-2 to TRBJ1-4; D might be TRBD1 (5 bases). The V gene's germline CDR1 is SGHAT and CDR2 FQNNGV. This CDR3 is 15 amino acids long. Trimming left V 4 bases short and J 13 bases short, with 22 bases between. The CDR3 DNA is TGTGCCAGCAGCTCCCGGGACGGCCAATTGGTCACACTGTTTTTT. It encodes CASSSRDGQLVTLFF.

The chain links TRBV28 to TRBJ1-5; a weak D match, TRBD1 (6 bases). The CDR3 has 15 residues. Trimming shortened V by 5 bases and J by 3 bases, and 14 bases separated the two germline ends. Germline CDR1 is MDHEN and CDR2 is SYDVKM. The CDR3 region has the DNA TGTGCCAGCAGTGGACAGATCCCACTCAATCAGCCCCAGCATTTT. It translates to CASSGQIPLNQPQHF.

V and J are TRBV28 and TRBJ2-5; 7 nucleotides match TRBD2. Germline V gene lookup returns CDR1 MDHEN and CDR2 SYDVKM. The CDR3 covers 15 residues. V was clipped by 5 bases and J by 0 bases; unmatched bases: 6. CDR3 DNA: TGTGCCAGCAGTGGGACTACAGGATACCAAGAGACCCAGTACTTC. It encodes CASSGTTGYQETQYF.

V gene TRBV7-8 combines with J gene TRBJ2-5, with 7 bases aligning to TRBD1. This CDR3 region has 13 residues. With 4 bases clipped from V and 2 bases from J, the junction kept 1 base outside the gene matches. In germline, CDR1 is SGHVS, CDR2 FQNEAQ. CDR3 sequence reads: CASSWDRQETQYF. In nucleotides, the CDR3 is TGTGCCAGCAGCTGGGACAGACAAGAGACCCAGTACTTC.

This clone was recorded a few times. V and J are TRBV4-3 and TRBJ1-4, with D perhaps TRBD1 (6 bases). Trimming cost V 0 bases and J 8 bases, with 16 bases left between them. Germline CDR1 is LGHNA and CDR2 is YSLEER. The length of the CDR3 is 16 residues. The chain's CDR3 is CASSQESAGDGEKLFF. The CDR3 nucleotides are TGCGCCAGCAGCCAAGAGTCTGCAGGGGATGGCGAAAAACTGTTTTTT.

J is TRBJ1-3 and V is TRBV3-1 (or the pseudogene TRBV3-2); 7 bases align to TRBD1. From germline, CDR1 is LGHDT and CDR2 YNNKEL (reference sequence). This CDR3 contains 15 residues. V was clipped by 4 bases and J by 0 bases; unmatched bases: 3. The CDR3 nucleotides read TGTGCCAGCAGCCCGACAGGGATCTCTGGAAACACCATATATTTT. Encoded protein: CASSPTGISGNTIYF.

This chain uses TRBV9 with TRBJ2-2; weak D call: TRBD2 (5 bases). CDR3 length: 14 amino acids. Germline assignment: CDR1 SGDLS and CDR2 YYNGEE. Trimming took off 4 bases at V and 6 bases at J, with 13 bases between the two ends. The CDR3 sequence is CASSPGGPAGELFF. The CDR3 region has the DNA TGTGCCAGCAGCCCAGGCGGGCCAGCCGGGGAGCTGTTTTTT. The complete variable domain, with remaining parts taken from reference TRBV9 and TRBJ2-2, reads DSGVTQTPKHLITATGQRVTLRCSPRSGDLSVYWYQQSLDQGLQFLIQYYNGEERAKGNILERFSAQQFPDLHSELNLSSLELGDSALYFCASSPGGPAGELFFGEGSRLTVL.

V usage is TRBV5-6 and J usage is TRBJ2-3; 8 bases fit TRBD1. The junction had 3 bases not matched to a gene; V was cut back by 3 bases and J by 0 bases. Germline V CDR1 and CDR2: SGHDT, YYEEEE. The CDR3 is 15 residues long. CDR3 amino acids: CASSYGQGSTDTQYF. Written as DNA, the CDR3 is TGTGCCAGCAGCTATGGACAGGGTAGCACAGATACGCAGTATTTT.

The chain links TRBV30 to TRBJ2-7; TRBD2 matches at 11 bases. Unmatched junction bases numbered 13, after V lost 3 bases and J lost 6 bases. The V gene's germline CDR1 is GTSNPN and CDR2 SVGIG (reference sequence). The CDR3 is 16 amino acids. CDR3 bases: TGTGCCTGGAGAGCCGGGTCGCCGGGACTAGCGGCCGAGCAGTACTTC. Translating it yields CAWRAGSPGLAAEQYF.

The CDR3 DNA is TGTGCCAGTAGTATCCCCGTGGGCGGGCGGGGATATGGCTACACCTTC. Translating it yields CASSIPVGGRGYGYTF. This chain connects TRBV19 to TRBJ1-2; D remains unclear. The CDR3 loop spans 16 amino acids. Germline V gene lookup returns CDR1 LNHDA and CDR2 SQIVND (reference sequence). Trimming cost V 3 bases and J 5 bases, with 19 bases left between them.

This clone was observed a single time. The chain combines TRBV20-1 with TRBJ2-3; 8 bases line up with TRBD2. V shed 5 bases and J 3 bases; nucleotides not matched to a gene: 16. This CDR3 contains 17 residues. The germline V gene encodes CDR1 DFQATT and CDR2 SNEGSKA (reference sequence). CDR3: CSARGSGSLSMTDTQYF. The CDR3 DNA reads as TGCAGTGCTCGTGGGAGCGGGAGTTTATCAATGACAGATACGCAGTATTTT.